This T cell receptor beta chain was retrieved from a study of blood T cell repertoires in COVID-19. Measured with immunoSEQ multiplex PCR; TCRdb has only the in-frame clones, and not every one. The table lists 100,000 or so clones, around 79% of them singletons. The V end was cut by 10 bases, the J end by 4 bases, with 14 bases between. The CDR3 runs 13 residues. V usage is TRBV12-3 or TRBV12-4 and J usage is TRBJ2-1; perhaps TRBD1 as D (6 bases). Sequenced sample: peripheral blood. The receptor comes from a human donor in a cohort sampled during active COVID-19. Here the CDR3 DNA reads TGTGCCACCCACCGGGACACATACAATGAGCAGTTCTTC. This translates into CATHRDTYNEQFF.